The TCR beta chain described here comes from a study of spatial heterogeneity in lung cancer. About the study: Detected beta-chain sequences consistently exceeded alpha-chain sequences.

Study-wide points: Circulating ubiquitous expanded tumor TCRs were observed more frequently at resection than at follow-up.

The library protocol tagged each TCR cDNA with a unique molecular identifier. Each CDR3 protein is one row after TCRdb ran MiXCR on the 5' RACE reads. The repertoire holds tens of thousands of distinct CDR3 sequences, with roughly 7.9% as singletons. The time point was: sample taken at primary tumor resection. Researchers sequenced whole RNA taken from tumor, nontumor lung or frozen PBMC without sorting. Samples came from roughly 72 TRACERx patients with untreated early-stage lung cancer. In this sample, this clonotype turned up a few times. No antigen is known for it. The CDR3 totals 14 residues. V was trimmed by 4 bases and J by 0 bases, leaving 8 bases between them. Looked up from germline, CDR1 is SGHTA and CDR2 is FQGTGA.

The sequence derives from a female donor with early-stage non-small cell lung cancer. This sample comprised PBMCs, obtained at surgery. The chain joins TRBV7-3 to TRBJ2-3; D unresolved. The CDR3 DNA sequence: TGTGCCAGCAGCTCACACCCTAGCACAGATACGCAGTATTTT. Translation gives CASSSHPSTDTQYF. The complete variable domain, with remaining parts taken from reference TRBV7-3 and TRBJ2-3, reads GAGVSQTPSNKVTEKGKYVELRCDPISGHTALYWYRQSLGQGPEFLIYFQGTGAADDSGLPNDRFFAVRPEGSVSTLKIQRTERGDSAVYLCASSSHPSTDTQYFGPGTRLTVL.